One and the same sample provided the 30 T cell receptor beta chains below, sequenced in a study of vaccination and CD4 T cells after COVID-19. Documented treatment: approximately 9-day PBMC culture with coronavirus spike peptide pools or control peptides (ViraFEST assay). No cognate antigen is known for these TCRs. Cultured CD4+ T cell DNA was sequenced using the Oncomine TCR Beta short-read assay. TCRdb recomputed calls from the PCR reads with MiXCR, one row per CDR3 protein. The sample records around 15,000 distinct CDR3 sequences, around 52% being singletons. Sequenced here: CD4+ T cells from blood, cultured in vitro, sampled before SARS-CoV-2 vaccination. The receptors originated from a human donor who had recovered from COVID-19.

In nucleotides, the CDR3 is TGTGCCAGCAGCAGGGGACAGTCAAGTAACTATGGCTACACCTTC. It translates to CASSRGQSSNYGYTF. The rearrangement uses TRBV9 and TRBJ1-2; 7 positions agree with TRBD1. This CDR3 contains 15 residues. Germline V gene data show CDR1 as SGDLS and CDR2 as YYNGEE. The junction had 7 bases not matched to a gene; V was cut back by 4 bases and J by 1 base.

The chain links TRBV7-2 to TRBJ1-5, with no clear D. V lost 5 bases and J lost 5, with 13 bases in between. The CDR3 totals 14 residues. CDR1 SGHTA and CDR2 FQGNSA come from the germline V gene. The CDR3 protein is CASSLSAGYQPQHF. In nucleotides, the CDR3 is TGTGCCAGCAGCCTCTCGGCTGGGTATCAGCCCCAGCATTTT.

The V and J genes are TRBV11-3 and TRBJ2-3, with 8 nucleotides matching TRBD2. The CDR3 consists of 15 residues. The germline gives CDR1 SGHNT, CDR2 YENEEA. V lost 5 bases, J lost 7 bases, and 11 bases stayed unmatched. This CDR3 is CASSATGGLQNTQYF. The DNA for the CDR3 is TGTGCCAGCAGCGCCACGGGGGGGCTCCAAAATACGCAGTATTTT.

This chain joins TRBV7-2 and TRBJ2-3; D possibly corresponds to TRBD2 (5 bases). The CDR3 is 18 residues long. Germline-derived CDR1 and CDR2 are SGHTA and FQGNSA. Deletions cut 2 bases from V and 3 bases from J, with 21 bases between. The DNA for the CDR3 is TGTGCCAGCAGCTTAAGACCGCAGAGCGGCGGGCAAACAGATACGCAGTATTTT. It specifies CASSLRPQSGGQTDTQYF.

V is TRBV6-2 or TRBV6-3 and J is TRBJ1-6; TRBD1 might be the D (5 bases). V was cut by 8 bases and J by 10 bases, with 18 bases left in between. Germline CDR1 and CDR2: MNHEY and SVGEGT. The CDR3 totals 14 residues. The DNA of the CDR3 is TGTGCCAGCGGCCGGGACGGCTCGATCTCACCCCTCCACTTT. It is translated as CASGRDGSISPLHF.

The chain has TRBV6-1 and TRBJ1-1, with 7 bases lining up with TRBD1. The junction had 5 bases not matched to a gene; V was cut back by 3 bases and J by 10 bases. The CDR3 is 12 amino acids. Germline V gene data show CDR1 as MNHNS and CDR2 as SASEGT. The CDR3 region has the DNA TGTGCCAGCAGTGACAGGGGGGTATCAGCTTTCTTT. Amino acids: CASSDRGVSAFF.

V gene TRBV11-2 combines with J gene TRBJ2-7; unclear D gene. The CDR3 extends over 11 amino acids. Germline CDR1 reads SGHAT; CDR2 reads FQNNGV. The V and J ends lost 4 bases and 6 bases respectively, with 7 bases between them. CDR3 nucleotide sequence: TGTGCCAGCAGCTCATTGGTCGAGCAGTACTTC. Translating it yields CASSSLVEQYF.

The chain uses TRBV6-1 and TRBJ2-3; TRBD1 aligns across 7 bases. CDR3 length: 14 amino acids. Germline V gene data show CDR1 as MNHNS and CDR2 as SASEGT. Losses at the gene ends were 5 bases for V and 4 bases for J; bases not matched to a gene: 6. CDR3 DNA sequence: TGTGCCAGCAGTACAGGGACAGATGCAGATACGCAGTATTTT. As protein: CASSTGTDADTQYF.

This clonotype was detected only a few times. The chain employs TRBV6-5 and TRBJ1-4; maybe TRBD1 (6 bases). CDR1 is MNHEY, CDR2 SVGAGI, per germline. The germline V and J ends were trimmed by 2 bases and 8 bases, with 21 bases remaining between them. The CDR3 sequence is 17 residues long. CDR3 nucleotides: TGTGCCAGCAGTTACCCCTCATCATGGGGGCGTAAGGAAAAACTGTTTTTT. As protein: CASSYPSSWGRKEKLFF.

This rearrangement joins TRBV7-6 to TRBJ2-3; no firm D call. The ends were cut back, 3 bases at V and 0 bases at J, with 10 bases in the middle. CDR3 length: 15 amino acids. Germline lookup yields CDR1 SGHVS and CDR2 FNYEAQ. This CDR3 is CASSLGSSSTDTQYF. The CDR3 DNA is TGTGCCAGCAGCTTGGGGTCCAGTAGCACAGATACGCAGTATTTT.

The rearrangement joins TRBV7-2 to TRBJ2-3; 9 bases agree with TRBD2. The CDR3 is 14 residues long. V lost 6 bases, J lost 0 bases, and 1 base stayed unmatched. Germline V gives CDR1 SGHTA, CDR2 FQGNSA. DNA of the CDR3: TGTGCCAGCAGGGCGGGAGGGAGCACAGATACGCAGTATTTT. Its protein product is CASRAGGSTDTQYF.

The J gene is TRBJ1-1, the V gene TRBV10-3; D not certain. The CDR3 has 13 amino acids. Germline values: CDR1 ENHRY, CDR2 SYGVKD. Trimming took 10 bases from V and 4 from J, leaving 16 bases between them. CDR3 protein: CATSAPEGTEAFF. DNA for the CDR3: TGTGCCACATCCGCCCCGGAAGGCACTGAAGCTTTCTTT.

This chain joins TRBV5-1 and TRBJ2-2; tentative D call: TRBD2 (5 bases). The CDR3 totals 16 residues. The V gene lost 1 base and the J gene lost 0 bases, with 10 bases spanning the gap. Germline values: CDR1 SGHRS, CDR2 YFSETQ. The CDR3 coding sequence is TGCGCCAGCAGCTTGAATCGGGGAACGAACACCGGGGAGCTGTTTTTT. Translation: CASSLNRGTNTGELFF.

The chain is built from TRBV20-1 and TRBJ1-1, with D uncertain. The V gene's germline CDR1 is DFQATT and CDR2 SNEGSKA (reference sequence). The V end was cut by 5 bases, the J end by 7 bases, with 14 bases between. The CDR3 is made up of 12 amino acids. CDR3 sequence: CSAGLDPYEAFF. The CDR3 DNA reads TGCAGTGCTGGGCTAGATCCGTATGAAGCTTTCTTT.

Of note for this clonotype: Mismatch with germline at one junction end may stem from a read error. The chain couples TRBV11-2 to TRBJ1-5; D is uncertain. Germline lookup yields CDR1 SGHAT and CDR2 FQNNGV. This CDR3 has 15 residues. CDR3 amino acids: CASSLAGDSNQPQHF. The CDR3 nucleotides are TGTGCCAGCAGCTTAGCGGGAGATAGCAATCAGCCCCAGCACTTT. The entire variable domain, with the rest obtained from reference TRBV11-2 and TRBJ1-5, is as follows: EAGVAQSPRYKIIEKRQSVAFWCNPISGHATLYWYQQILGQGPKLLIQFQNNGVVDDSQLPKDRFSAERLKGVDSTLKIQPAKLEDSAVYLCASSLAGDSNQPQHFGDGTRLSIL.

The chain employs TRBV6-5 and TRBJ2-3; D not certain. Germline V CDR1 and CDR2: MNHEY, SVGAGI. The CDR3 runs 15 residues. Trimming took off 1 base at V and 0 bases at J, with 8 bases between the two ends. CDR3 coding DNA: TGTGCCAGCAGTTACTATCCCCGGAGCACAGATACGCAGTATTTT. It encodes CASSYYPRSTDTQYF.

This clonotype was observed a handful of times. CDR3 nucleotides: TGTGCCAGCAGGGTGGAGGACGGATTGAACACTGAAGCTTTCTTT. The encoded protein is CASRVEDGLNTEAFF. V gene TRBV6-1 combines with J gene TRBJ1-1; D not certain. The V end was cut by 6 bases, the J end by 0 bases, with 14 bases between. The germline V gene has CDR1 MNHNS and CDR2 SASEGT. This CDR3 contains 15 residues.

This chain links TRBV2 with TRBJ1-2; D not resolved. Per the germline V gene, CDR1 is SNHLY and CDR2 is FYNNEI. V was cut by 6 bases and J by 4 bases, with 18 bases left in between. This CDR3 is built from 15 residues. CDR3 sequence: CASRKGRSDIYGYTF. CDR3 sequence (DNA): TGTGCCAGCAGGAAAGGACGGTCGGATATCTATGGCTACACCTTC.

The chain employs TRBV7-2 and TRBJ2-1; unclear D gene. This CDR3 is built from 16 residues. The ends were cut back, 1 base at V and 4 bases at J, with 14 bases in the middle. Germline CDR1 reads SGHTA; CDR2 reads FQGNSA. The CDR3 DNA sequence: TGTGCCAGCAGCTTAGGTGGCTCTACCTTTTACAATGAGCAGTTCTTC. Translation: CASSLGGSTFYNEQFF.

This chain uses TRBV7-2 with TRBJ1-1, with unresolved D. Germline V gene sequence: CDR1 SGHTA, CDR2 FQGNSA. V was shortened by 5 bases and J by 4 bases, with 17 bases between the two germline ends. The CDR3 has 15 amino acids. CDR3 sequence: CASSRFLEYGTEAFF. The CDR3 bases are TGTGCCAGCAGCCGTTTTTTGGAGTATGGCACTGAAGCTTTCTTT. Combining the CDR3 with reference TRBV7-2 and TRBJ1-1 gives the whole variable domain GAGVSQSPSNKVTEKGKDVELRCDPISGHTALYWYRQSLGQGLEFLIYFQGNSAPDKSGLPSDRFSAERTGGSVSTLTIQRTQQEDSAVYLCASSRFLEYGTEAFFGQGTRLTVV.

This clonotype was observed a handful of times. One end of the junction is discordant with germline, which a read error may explain. The chain uses TRBV19 and TRBJ1-1, with no clear D. Germline CDR1 LNHDA, CDR2 SQIVND (reference sequence). The length of the CDR3 is 13 residues. The CDR3 protein is CASSLLGNAEAFF. The DNA for the CDR3 is TGTGCCAGTAGCCTCCTGGGGAACGCTGAAGCTTTCTTT.

The V call is TRBV11-2, the J call TRBJ1-3, with D uncertain. CDR1 SGHAT and CDR2 FQNNGV come from the germline V gene. V was clipped by 6 bases and J by 2 bases, with 17 bases between them. The CDR3 is made up of 16 amino acids. In nucleotides, the CDR3 is TGTGCCAGCAGGGGAAGCTTAGGAGGGCCTGGAAACACCATATATTTT. Its translation is CASRGSLGGPGNTIYF. Supplemented by reference TRBV11-2 and TRBJ1-3, the full variable domain reads EAGVAQSPRYKIIEKRQSVAFWCNPISGHATLYWYQQILGQGPKLLIQFQNNGVVDDSQLPKDRFSAERLKGVDSTLKIQPAKLEDSAVYLCASRGSLGGPGNTIYFGEGSWLTVV.

The J gene is TRBJ1-5, the V gene TRBV7-6; D uncertain. The V gene lost 5 bases and the J gene lost 4 bases, with 21 bases spanning the gap. The germline CDR1 and CDR2 sequences are SGHVS and FNYEAQ. CDR3 length: 17 amino acids. CDR3 sequence: CASSPPPGPLGNQPQHF. The DNA for the CDR3 is TGTGCCAGCAGCCCACCTCCGGGTCCCCTGGGGAATCAGCCCCAGCATTTT. Variable domain in full (rest from reference TRBV7-6 and TRBJ1-5): GAGVSQSPRYKVTKRGQDVALRCDPISGHVSLYWYRQALGQGPEFLTYFNYEAQQDKSGLPNDRFSAERPEGSISTLTIQRTEQRDSAMYRCASSPPPGPLGNQPQHFGDGTRLSIL.

The gene calls are TRBV19 and TRBJ1-1, with unresolved D. The V gene lost 3 bases and the J gene lost 0 bases, with 11 bases spanning the gap. CDR1 and CDR2 (germline): LNHDA, SQIVND (reference sequence). CDR3 length equals 15 residues. CDR3 in amino acids: CASSIGIRVNTEAFF. In DNA form, the CDR3 reads TGTGCCAGTAGTATCGGAATAAGAGTGAACACTGAAGCTTTCTTT.

The chain has TRBV5-4 and TRBJ1-6; possible D gene TRBD1, 6 bases. Looked up from germline, CDR1 is SGHNT and CDR2 is YYREEE (reference sequence). This CDR3 contains 16 residues. V was shortened by 4 bases and J by 8 bases, with 19 bases between the two germline ends. The CDR3: CASSRTFGQNHSPLHF. CDR3 nucleotide sequence: TGTGCCAGCAGCCGAACATTTGGACAGAACCATTCACCCCTCCACTTT.

The gene calls are TRBV7-3 and TRBJ1-2, with D hard to call. CDR1 is SGHTA and CDR2 is FQGTGA in the germline V gene. Trimming pared 5 bases from V and 9 bases from J, leaving 19 bases between. CDR3 length: 14 amino acids. This CDR3 is CASSPRAGSRSYTF. As DNA, the CDR3 is TGTGCCAGCAGCCCCCGGGCGGGCTCTCGGAGCTACACCTTC. Based on the CDR3 plus reference TRBV7-3 and TRBJ1-2, the full variable domain is GAGVSQTPSNKVTEKGKYVELRCDPISGHTALYWYRQSLGQGPEFLIYFQGTGAADDSGLPNDRFFAVRPEGSVSTLKIQRTERGDSAVYLCASSPRAGSRSYTFGSGTRLTVV.

This chain links TRBV2 with TRBJ1-2, with D perhaps matching TRBD1 (5 bases). There are 13 residues in the CDR3. V was shortened by 3 bases and J by 3 bases, with 8 bases between the two germline ends. The V gene's germline CDR1 is SNHLY and CDR2 FYNNEI. The CDR3 DNA sequence: TGTGCCAGCAGTGATTCGGGGGACTATGGCTACACCTTC. Protein sequence: CASSDSGDYGYTF.

This clonotype was counted between two and nine times. The rearrangement uses TRBV20-1 and TRBJ1-1; D gene uncertain. Germline V gives CDR1 DFQATT, CDR2 SNEGSKA (reference sequence). V lost 3 bases and J 5 bases, leaving 13 bases between the germline ends. The CDR3 is 13 amino acids. CDR3 region: CSASRDRVTEAFF. CDR3 nucleotides: TGCAGTGCTAGTAGGGATAGGGTAACTGAAGCTTTCTTT.

This clonotype appeared once. The chain joins TRBV5-1 to TRBJ1-1; the D is unclear. The germline V and J ends were trimmed by 1 base and 3 bases, with 7 bases remaining between them. The CDR3 is 13 amino acids. From germline, CDR1 is SGHRS and CDR2 YFSETQ. CDR3 protein: CASSLSPDTEAFF. The CDR3 nucleotides are TGCGCCAGCAGCTTGAGCCCCGACACTGAAGCTTTCTTT.

This clonotype turned up a few times. The V gene is TRBV20-1, the J gene TRBJ1-2; 7 nucleotides line up with TRBD1. CDR1 and CDR2 from the germline V gene are DFQATT and SNEGSKA (reference sequence). The CDR3 totals 13 residues. After removal of 6 bases from V and 2 bases from J, the junction contained 6 bases not matched to a gene. Here the CDR3 DNA reads TGCAGTGCAAGATGGACAGGAAACTATGGCTACACCTTC. Residues: CSARWTGNYGYTF.